This T cell receptor beta chain was captured in a study of CXCR3 chemokines and chemotherapy response in bladder cancer (dated by TCRdb to between 2021 and 2022). About the full investigation: The study set out to examine whether the activity of the CXCR3 chemokine system within tumors predicted response to chemotherapy in human bladder cancer.

CDR1 and CDR2 are read off the germline V gene (reference sequence) as LNHDA and SQIVND. V is shortened by 8 bases, J by 4 bases, and the region joining them spans 21 bases. From its cysteine to its phenylalanine, the CDR3 spans 15 amino acids. Kept here is only the CDR3 DNA, which spans 45 bases and is read in frame from base 1. The method behind the library was PCR. This sample was sequenced with an Illumina HiSeq 2500. TCRdb took the public reads, trimmed them with fastp at Q25, ran MiXCR for clone calling and kept in-frame beta chains. CDR3 protein sequences are deduplicated, and each keeps its most common genes and DNA. The sample table shows about 13,000 distinct CDR3 sequences, and over 10% are seen once. The ten largest clones take up 20% to 30% of the sample. This clonotype is identified as medium-sized (0.01 to 0.1%). The antigen this receptor binds is unknown. Base-call qualities are not available, and no considerably larger clone is one nucleotide away.

Specimen collection occurred from a patient whose treatment included neoadjuvant chemotherapy. The sequence is built from TRBV19 and TRBJ2-7, and the D gene may be TRBD2, 7 bases matching. This sequence originates from a human donor with bladder cancer that did not respond to neoadjuvant chemotherapy. In nucleotide form, the sequence is TGTGCCAGTCAGACTAGCACAGGGAGTGGTTACGAGCAGTACTTC. This yields the protein CASQTSTGSGYEQYF.